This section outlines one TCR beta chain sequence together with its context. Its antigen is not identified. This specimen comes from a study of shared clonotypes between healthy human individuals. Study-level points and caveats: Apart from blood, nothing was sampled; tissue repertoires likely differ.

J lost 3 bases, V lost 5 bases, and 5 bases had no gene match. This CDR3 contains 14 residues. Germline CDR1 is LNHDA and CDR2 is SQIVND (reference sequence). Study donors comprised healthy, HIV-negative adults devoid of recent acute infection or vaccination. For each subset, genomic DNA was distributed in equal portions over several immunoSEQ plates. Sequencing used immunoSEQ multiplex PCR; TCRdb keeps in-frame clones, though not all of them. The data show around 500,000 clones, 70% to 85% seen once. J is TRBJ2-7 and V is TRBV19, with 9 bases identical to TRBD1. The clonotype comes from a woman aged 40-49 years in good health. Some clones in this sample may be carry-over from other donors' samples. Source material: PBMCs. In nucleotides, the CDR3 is TGTGCCAGTAGTCAACAGGGGGCCCTCTACGAGCAGTACTTC. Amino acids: CASSQQGALYEQYF.